This TCR beta chain was recorded in a study of T cell repertoires in cytomegalovirus infection (dated by TCRdb to 2018 to 2020). With respect to the entire study: Donor HLA type was relevant to the analysis, as public TCR beta signatures indicated carriage of CMV infection together with the matching HLA type. Study-level results and caveats: Carriers of CMV infection plus the relevant HLA type were discriminated by the cumulative frequency of public TCR beta family members in the study cohort and in an independent 352-donor cohort. The ex vivo response was dominated by HLA-C-restricted CMV-specific TCR beta clonotypes, which also provided the single most frequent clonotype in two of eight donors.

The data were produced on an Illumina HiSeq 1500. TCRdb trimmed the raw reads at Q25, called clones with MiXCR and kept productive beta chains. When rows share a CDR3 protein, they turn into one entry using the most common DNA and genes. The sample has fewer than 550,000 distinct CDR3 sequences on record, roughly 10% of them singletons. The ten biggest clones cover roughly a tenth of the sample. The sample holds many counts of this clonotype. Its antigen is still unknown. Base qualities are not recorded, but no much larger clone differs from it by a single base. CDR1 SGHAT and CDR2 FQNNGV are derived from the germline V gene. The CDR3 goes from the cysteine to the phenylalanine over 14 residues. Only the CDR3 portion is preserved as DNA: 42 bases, with reading frame beginning at the first base. V is cut by 5 bases and J by 3 bases, and the space between the germline ends is 13 bases.

The sample comprised PBMCs. The chain couples TRBV11-2 to TRBJ2-5; the D gene is not confidently resolved. The sequence derives from a human donor in good health (CMV status not recorded). Some clones in this sample may be carry-over from other donors' samples. The DNA sequence is TGTGCCAGCAGCCCCCGAATAGCCGAAGAGACCCAGTACTTC. Translated, this gives CASSPRIAEETQYF.